This passage covers 22 T cell receptor beta chains from one sample sequenced in a study of cytomegalovirus exposure and HLA in healthy donors. Primers included in the PCR were 60 Vbeta and 13 Jbeta primers. Here immunoSEQ multiplex PCR was the method, and the copy in TCRdb shows in-frame clones only, minus some. The table shows around 94,000 clones, with roughly three quarters occurring only once. Source material: PBMCs. Receptors originate from a woman aged 40 to 55 in good health and CMV-seronegative.

V usage is TRBV5-1 and J usage is TRBJ1-1; TRBD1 matches at 8 bases. There are 12 residues in the CDR3. With V trimmed by 5 bases and J by 12 bases, 9 bases remained unmatched. Germline lookup yields CDR1 SGHRS and CDR2 YFSETQ. The CDR3 protein is CASRDPQGAPFF. CDR3 nucleotides: TGCGCCAGCAGGGACCCCCAGGGGGCGCCTTTCTTT.

The rearrangement uses TRBV15 and TRBJ1-1; weak D call: TRBD1 (6 bases). Per the germline V gene, CDR1 is LNHNV and CDR2 is YYDKDF (reference sequence). The CDR3 runs 13 residues. The V end lost 6 bases, the J end lost 2 bases, and 10 bases lay between the germline ends. CDR3 sequence (DNA): TGTGCCACCAGTGGGGGCCCTAACACTGAAGCTTTCTTT. It encodes CATSGGPNTEAFF.

This clone was recorded a few times. The V and J genes are TRBV7-6 and TRBJ2-2; possibly TRBD1 for D (6 bases). Germline V gene lookup returns CDR1 SGHVS and CDR2 FNYEAQ. V shed 4 bases and J shed 4 bases, with 13 bases lying between them. The CDR3 runs to 15 residues. CDR3: CASSSKQGVTGELFF. For the CDR3, the DNA is TGTGCCAGCAGCTCTAAACAGGGCGTCACCGGGGAGCTGTTTTTT.

V usage is TRBV4-1 and J usage is TRBJ1-2, with D possibly being TRBD1 (6 bases). This CDR3 is built from 14 residues. Germline values: CDR1 MGHRA, CDR2 YSYEKL. V was cut by 4 bases and J by 5 bases, with 14 bases left in between. CDR3 DNA sequence: TGCGCCAGCAGCCGAAGGATCGACAGGTATGGCTACACCTTC. This translates into CASSRRIDRYGYTF.

In nucleotides, the CDR3 is TGTGCCAGCAGTGGTAACGGCCAAGAGACCCAGTACTTC. Residues: CASSGNGQETQYF. This chain uses TRBV2 with TRBJ2-5; D is uncertain. This CDR3 is built from 13 residues. V shed 4 bases and J shed 1 base, with 7 bases lying between them. Germline V gene data show CDR1 as SNHLY and CDR2 as FYNNEI.

The V gene is TRBV29-1, the J gene TRBJ2-5; possible D gene TRBD2, 5 bases. Trimming stripped 5 bases from V and 1 base from J, with 17 bases between. CDR1 and CDR2 from the germline V gene are SQVTM and ANQGSEA. This CDR3 has 15 residues. The CDR3 here is CSVRFQGRPQETQYF. The DNA of the CDR3 is TGCAGCGTTCGATTTCAAGGGAGACCCCAAGAGACCCAGTACTTC.

As concerns this clone: Here the CDR3 omits its conserved ending phenylalanine or tryptophan, so a read error is the likely source. The chain is built from TRBV30 and TRBJ2-7; 7 nucleotides align to TRBD1. The CDR3 consists of 13 residues. V was clipped by 1 base and J by 2 bases; unmatched bases: 2. In germline, CDR1 is GTSNPN, CDR2 SVGIG (reference sequence). The CDR3 DNA follows: TGTGCCTGGAGTGGGGGGACAGCCTACGAGCAGTACCTC. Protein product: CAWSGGTAYEQYL.

V and J are TRBV4-3 and TRBJ1-1; TRBD1 might be the D (6 bases). Per the germline V gene, CDR1 is LGHNA and CDR2 is YSLEER. There are 15 residues in the CDR3. The V end lost 0 bases, the J end lost 8 bases, and 16 bases lay between the germline ends. The CDR3 nucleotides are TGCGCCAGCAGCCAAGATGTCGGGGGGGCTGCCGAAGCTTTCTTT. This gives the protein CASSQDVGGAAEAFF.

The rearrangement joins TRBV7-2 to TRBJ2-7; 7 nucleotides align to TRBD2. V lost 6 bases and J lost 5; bases outside the gene matches: 13. The CDR3 has 15 amino acids. Germline lookup yields CDR1 SGHTA and CDR2 FQGNSA. CDR3 in amino acids: CASSLDGPGTNEQYF. Written as DNA, the CDR3 is TGTGCCAGCAGTCTAGACGGGCCAGGGACTAACGAGCAGTACTTC.

The chain employs TRBV4-3 and TRBJ1-1; D uncertain. CDR1 and CDR2 (germline): LGHNA, YSLEER. The CDR3 consists of 14 residues. Trimming removed 1 base from V and 1 base from J, with 7 bases in between. Here the CDR3 DNA reads TGCGCCAGCAGCCAAGTTTACGGGAACACTGAAGCTTTCTTT. As protein: CASSQVYGNTEAFF.

This chain connects TRBV10-3 to TRBJ2-1; D unclear. The germline V gene encodes CDR1 ENHRY and CDR2 SYGVKD. V shed 3 bases and J shed 15 bases, with 12 bases lying between them. The CDR3 is 11 residues long. CDR3 in DNA: TGTGCCATCAGTGAAGGTAGCCGTCCGTTCTTC. As protein: CAISEGSRPFF.

The sample holds a few counts of this clone. This chain uses TRBV5-1 with TRBJ2-7; 10 bases agree with TRBD1. This CDR3 has 13 amino acids. Per the germline V gene, CDR1 is SGHRS and CDR2 is YFSETQ. Trimming took 5 bases from V and 5 from J; bases not matched to a gene: 4. CDR3 in amino acids: CASRETGGNEQYF. The CDR3 nucleotides read TGCGCCAGCAGAGAGACAGGGGGCAACGAGCAGTACTTC.

The V call is TRBV7-9, the J call TRBJ1-6, with D uncertain. This CDR3 has 13 residues. Germline V gene sequence: CDR1 SEHNR, CDR2 FQNEAQ (reference sequence). V lost 5 bases and J 10 bases, leaving 12 bases between the germline ends. The CDR3 DNA reads TGTGCCAGCAGCCGTGAGCCCACCTCACCCCTCCACTTT. This codes for CASSREPTSPLHF.

The chain couples TRBV27 to TRBJ1-4, with D perhaps matching TRBD1 (6 bases). This CDR3 contains 15 residues. Per the germline V gene, CDR1 is MNHEY and CDR2 is SMNVEV (reference sequence). With 5 bases removed from V and 0 bases from J, the gap between germline ends came to 10 bases. The CDR3 nucleotides are TGTGCCAGCAGTCGGACAGAAACAACTAATGAAAAACTGTTTTTT. This sequence encodes CASSRTETTNEKLFF.

To note about this clone: An end of the junction differs from the germline gene, which may be a read error. The CDR3, as DNA: TGTGCCAGCAGCCCCGGTTCGATGGACAGGATCGATTTC. It specifies CASSPGSMDRIDF. The rearrangement joins TRBV7-9 to TRBJ1-2, with TRBD1 matching 7 bases. The CDR3 runs to 13 residues. Germline lookup yields CDR1 SEHNR and CDR2 FQNEAQ (reference sequence).

The rearrangement links TRBV2 to TRBJ2-1; tentatively, D is TRBD1 (5 bases). CDR3 size: 16 residues. Germline values: CDR1 SNHLY, CDR2 FYNNEI. V gave up 6 bases and J gave up 4 bases, with 19 bases separating them. In nucleotides, the CDR3 is TGTGCCAGCAGGGGGCCTCGAGATCTGGCTTACAATGAGCAGTTCTTC. Its protein product is CASRGPRDLAYNEQFF.

In its sample, this clone was seen a few times. The chain uses TRBV5-4 and TRBJ2-6; no clear D gene. The germline CDR1 and CDR2 sequences are SGHNT and YYREEE (reference sequence). Deletions cut 4 bases from V and 2 bases from J, with 7 bases between. CDR3 size: 14 residues. The CDR3 sequence: CASSRNTGANVLTF. Written as DNA, the CDR3 is TGTGCCAGCAGCCGAAACACTGGGGCCAACGTCCTGACTTTC.

The chain links TRBV7-2 to TRBJ1-5; 8 positions agree with TRBD1. V lost 5 bases to trimming and J lost 7 bases; unmatched junction nucleotides: 19. Germline V gives CDR1 SGHTA, CDR2 FQGNSA. This CDR3 contains 18 residues. DNA for the CDR3: TGTGCCAGCAGCATCCATGTCGGACAGGGAACCCTGGGGCAGCCCCAGCATTTT. Translating gives CASSIHVGQGTLGQPQHF.

This chain links TRBV25-1 with TRBJ1-4; D might be TRBD1 (5 bases). Germline assignment: CDR1 MGHDK and CDR2 SYGVNS. The CDR3 is made up of 15 amino acids. V lost 2 bases and J 0 bases, leaving 7 bases between the germline ends. The CDR3 sequence: CASSEDRPTNEKLFF. The CDR3 DNA reads TGTGCCAGCAGTGAAGACAGACCAACTAATGAAAAACTGTTTTTT.

This clone was seen a single time. The DNA of the CDR3 is TGCAGCGTTGAGGGACAGGGGCGGGAACTGTTTTTT. Protein sequence: CSVEGQGRELFF. The chain employs TRBV29-1 and TRBJ1-4, with 10 bases that match TRBD1. Germline lookup yields CDR1 SQVTM and CDR2 ANQGSEA. V was pared by 3 bases and J by 12 bases, with 4 bases of the junction left unmatched. This CDR3 region has 12 residues.

The gene calls are TRBV19 and TRBJ2-7; 11 nucleotides match TRBD1. CDR1 is LNHDA and CDR2 is SQIVND in the germline V gene (reference sequence). V dropped 6 bases and J dropped 1; count of bases not matched to a gene: 5. The CDR3 has 15 residues. The CDR3 nucleotides are TGTGCCAGTAGCGCCGGGACAGGGGGGTCCTACGAGCAGTACTTC. Protein sequence: CASSAGTGGSYEQYF.

The chain is built from TRBV11-2 and TRBJ2-7; tentatively, D is TRBD1 (5 bases). The CDR3 sequence is 16 residues long. The germline gives CDR1 SGHAT, CDR2 FQNNGV. V shed 3 bases and J shed 2 bases, with 17 bases lying between them. CDR3 residues: CASSFPSGASTYEQYF. The CDR3 coding sequence is TGTGCCAGCAGCTTCCCCTCTGGGGCATCTACCTACGAGCAGTACTTC.